This T cell receptor beta chain stems from a study of cytomegalovirus exposure and HLA in healthy donors. Notes on this clone: No antigen is known for it.

The germline V and J ends were trimmed by 0 bases and 2 bases, with 7 bases remaining between them. Per the germline V gene, CDR1 is SGDLS and CDR2 is YYNGEE. This CDR3 comprises 14 residues. Whole-study results and caveats: Cytomegalovirus association was listed for about 150 TCR beta chains. A subsequent analysis found that TCR clusters from the first cohort also tended to co-occur in the roughly 120 validation repertoires, with 90% to 95% of cluster scores above 0.

Using immunoSEQ multiplex PCR, the repertoire was profiled, and TCRdb retains in-frame clones only, with some absent. The sample contains around 95,000 clones, approximately 81% of which appear only once. The rearrangement uses TRBV9 and TRBJ2-3; unclear D gene. This clonotype originated in a man between 18 and 29 years old in good health and CMV-seropositive. Sequences were obtained from PBMCs. The chain's CDR3 is CASSVELNTDTQYF. The CDR3 DNA reads as TGTGCCAGCAGCGTAGAACTGAACACAGATACGCAGTATTTT.